This is a list of T cell receptor beta chains from one sample in a study of PD-1 blockade in classical Hodgkin lymphoma. Data came from immunoSEQ multiplex PCR; TCRdb stores just in-frame clones and leaves some out. The repertoire holds about 35,000 clones, with 90% as singletons. The sequenced sample was CD4+ T cells from blood, obtained at baseline. The receptor set was obtained from a human donor with classical Hodgkin lymphoma. Both conserved end residues are part of each CDR3. A D gene is named only where the DNA matches it firmly. A clone size is listed for some rows: how often the clone was seen (once, few, many), or a class if it is expanded.

TGTGCCAGTAGTATCCGGTGGGGGGATGAAAAACTGTTTTTT	CASSIRWGDEKLFF	.	14	.	TRBJ1-4	TRBV19
TGTGCCAGCTCACTGCTCGACAGGCCTAACTATGGCTACACCTTC	CASSLLDRPNYGYTF	.	15	.	TRBJ1-2	TRBV18
TGTGCCAGCAGCACTAGCGGAGCACAGGATACGCAGTATTTT	CASSTSGAQDTQYF	TRBD2	14	.	TRBJ2-3	TRBV6-6
TGTGCCTGGAGTCAAGGCTTTGGGACAGATACGCAGTATTTT	CAWSQGFGTDTQYF	.	14	.	TRBJ2-3	TRBV30
TGTGCCAGCAGTTCCCCCTTTTTGGTTACCTACGAGCAGTACTTC	CASSSPFLVTYEQYF	.	15	.	TRBJ2-7	TRBV28
TGTGCCATCAGTGTGGGGCAGACGAACACTGAAGCTTTCTTT	CAISVGQTNTEAFF	.	14	.	TRBJ1-1	TRBV10-3
TGTGCCAGCAGTGCCCAGACAGGGGGTATTGAAAAACTGTTTTTT	CASSAQTGGIEKLFF	TRBD1	15	.	TRBJ1-4	TRBV6-5
TGTGCCAGCAGTGACCGGGACAGGTCCACTGAAGCTTTCTTT	CASSDRDRSTEAFF	TRBD1	14	.	TRBJ1-1	TRBV6-1
TGTGCCAGCAGTGAATCCCCCCTGAGCGATGAGCAGTTCTTC	CASSESPLSDEQFF	.	14	.	TRBJ2-1	TRBV25-1
TGTGCCAGTAGTATATTGGCGAGCCTGGTTGGCAATGAGCAGTTCTTC	CASSILASLVGNEQFF	.	16	once	TRBJ2-1	TRBV19
TGTGCCACCAGGAAGGACGCAGCCTACGAGCAGTACTTC	CATRKDAAYEQYF	.	13	once	TRBJ2-7	TRBV19
TGCAGCGTTGTGGTCGACAGGGCCCACGAGCAGTACTTC	CSVVVDRAHEQYF	TRBD1	13	.	TRBJ2-7	TRBV29-1
TGTGCCAGCAGCACGTCGACAGGGGGAAGCAATCAGCCCCAGCATTTT	CASSTSTGGSNQPQHF	TRBD1	16	once	TRBJ1-5	TRBV7-8
TGTGCCAGCAGCCGGACAGGTCCCTCCTACAATGAGCAGTTCTTC	CASSRTGPSYNEQFF	TRBD1	15	.	TRBJ2-1	TRBV5-5
TGTGCCAGCAGCGTAGGGCCTAGCGGGGTCTCCTACAATGAGCAGTTCTTC	CASSVGPSGVSYNEQFF	TRBD2	17	.	TRBJ2-1	TRBV9
TGTGCCTGGAGCGGGCCTGCCTACAATGAGCAGTTCTTC	CAWSGPAYNEQFF	.	13	once	TRBJ2-1	TRBV30
TGTGCCAGCAGGGACATTCCCCACGAAGAGACCCAGTACTTC	CASRDIPHEETQYF	.	14	.	TRBJ2-5	TRBV6-6
TGTGCCAGCAGCTTAGTGCAGGGTTTAAGTGGCTACACCTTC	CASSLVQGLSGYTF	.	14	.	TRBJ1-2	TRBV7-9
TGTGCCAGTAGTAGACAGGGGGCGAGGACCGGGGAGCTGTTTTTT	CASSRQGARTGELFF	TRBD1	15	.	TRBJ2-2	TRBV19
TGTGCCAGCAAAACAGGGGGTAGGTATAGCAATCAGCCCCAGCATTTT	CASKTGGRYSNQPQHF	TRBD1	16	.	TRBJ1-5	TRBV19
TGTGCCCACAGGGGGCCGACCAAAAACATTCAGTACTTC	CAHRGPTKNIQYF	TRBD1	13	once	TRBJ2-4	TRBV28
TGTGCCTGGACCCCAGGCCTGGACTACGAGCAGTACTTC	CAWTPGLDYEQYF	.	13	.	TRBJ2-7	TRBV30
TGTGCCTGGAGTGTACTAGCGGGAGTTGGCGAGCAGTACTTC	CAWSVLAGVGEQYF	TRBD2	14	.	TRBJ2-7	TRBV30
TGTGCCAGCAGTCCTTCGGGGGGAGAGGGTTACAATCAGCCCCAGCATTTT	CASSPSGGEGYNQPQHF	.	17	once	TRBJ1-5	TRBV28
TGTGCCATCAGTGCCGGGGCCCCCGGTGGGGAGACCCAGTACTTC	CAISAGAPGGETQYF	.	15	.	TRBJ2-5	TRBV10-3
TGTGCCAGCAGCTACCGAGCGGGAGTAGGCGATGAGCAGTTCTTC	CASSYRAGVGDEQFF	TRBD2	15	.	TRBJ2-1	TRBV9
TGCGCCAGCAGCTCCTCCCAGGGCAACTATGGCTACACCTTC	CASSSSQGNYGYTF	.	14	.	TRBJ1-2	TRBV5-1
TGTGCCAGCGGCCGCGACAGGGAAAATCAGCCCCAGCATTTT	CASGRDRENQPQHF	TRBD1	14	few	TRBJ1-5	TRBV6-5
TGTGCCATCAGTGAGACGCCTCTAGCGGGAGGGCCCTCGGCGACCCAGTACTTC	CAISETPLAGGPSATQYF	TRBD2	18	.	TRBJ2-5	TRBV10-3
TGTGCCAGCAGTGAATCTAGCGGAGCATCGTGGTGGGAGACCCAGTACTTC	CASSESSGASWWETQYF	TRBD2	17	.	TRBJ2-5	TRBV6-1
TGTGCCATCAGTGTGGGGACACCCATGAACACTGAAGCTTTCTTT	CAISVGTPMNTEAFF	.	15	.	TRBJ1-1	TRBV10-3
TGTGCCAGCAGCCAAGTTTGGACAGGGAGGAGCACTGAAGCTTTCTTT	CASSQVWTGRSTEAFF	TRBD1	16	.	TRBJ1-1	TRBV4-2
TGTGCCAGCAGCTTAGGAGAGGGGCCGGGGAGACATGAGCAGTTCTTC	CASSLGEGPGRHEQFF	.	16	.	TRBJ2-1	TRBV7-9
TGTGCCAGCTCACCACTTCCTCAGAACACAGATACGCAGTATTTT	CASSPLPQNTDTQYF	.	15	.	TRBJ2-3	TRBV18
TGTGCCAGCAGTCCGCGGGAGTCTGACTACAATGAGCAGTTCTTC	CASSPRESDYNEQFF	TRBD2	15	.	TRBJ2-1	TRBV27
TGTGCCAGCTCACCACTAGCTGCAGACGTTAATGAAAAACTGTTTTTT	CASSPLAADVNEKLFF	.	16	.	TRBJ1-4	TRBV18
TGTGCCAGCAGCTTGGGGCAGATCCAAGAGACCCAGTACTTC	CASSLGQIQETQYF	.	14	.	TRBJ2-5	TRBV5-6